This record looks at one T cell receptor (beta chain) sequence and its context. Its cognate antigen is unknown. Primers: 60 Vbeta forward and 13 Jbeta reverse. Profiled with immunoSEQ multiplex PCR; TCRdb holds only in-frame clones, not every one. The sample yields some 150,000 clones, 80% seen once. This specimen comes from a study of cytomegalovirus exposure and HLA in healthy donors. Study-level points and caveats: Productive rates of about 90% or about 30% were seen for most TCR beta V segments in an earlier analysis.

CDR1 and CDR2 (germline): SGHTA, FQGTGA. This CDR3 has 15 amino acids. V lost 3 bases, J lost 3 bases, and 3 bases stayed unmatched. The clonotype comes from a woman aged 45-65 years in good health and CMV-seronegative. This chain links TRBV7-3 with TRBJ2-3, with 10 bases aligning to TRBD2. The sequenced material came from PBMCs. The CDR3: CASSLIAGGTDTQYF. For the CDR3, the DNA is TGTGCCAGCAGCTTGATAGCGGGAGGTACAGATACGCAGTATTTT.